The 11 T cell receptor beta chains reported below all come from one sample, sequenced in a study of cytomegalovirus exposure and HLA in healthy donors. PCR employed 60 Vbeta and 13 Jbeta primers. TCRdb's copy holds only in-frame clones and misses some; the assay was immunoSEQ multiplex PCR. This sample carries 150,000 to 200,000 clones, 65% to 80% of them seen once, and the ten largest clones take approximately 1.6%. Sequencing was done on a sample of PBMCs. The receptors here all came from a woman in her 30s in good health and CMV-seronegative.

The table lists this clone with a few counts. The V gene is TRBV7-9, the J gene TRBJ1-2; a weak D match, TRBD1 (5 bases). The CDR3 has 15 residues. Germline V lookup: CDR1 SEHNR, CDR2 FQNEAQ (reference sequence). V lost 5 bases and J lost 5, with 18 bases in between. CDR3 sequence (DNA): TGTGCCAGCAGCCCTCAAGAGGGGAGGGGTTATGGCTACACCTTC. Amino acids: CASSPQEGRGYGYTF. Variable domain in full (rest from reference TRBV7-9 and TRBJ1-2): DTGVSQNPRHKITKRGQNVTFRCDPISEHNRLYWYRQTLGQGPEFLTYFQNEAQLEKSRLLSDRFSAERPKGSFSTLEIQRTEQGDSAMYLCASSPQEGRGYGYTFGSGTRLTVV.

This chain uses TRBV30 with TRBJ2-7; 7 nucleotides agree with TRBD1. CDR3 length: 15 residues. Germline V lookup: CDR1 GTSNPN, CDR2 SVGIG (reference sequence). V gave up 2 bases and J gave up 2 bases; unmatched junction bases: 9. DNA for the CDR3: TGTGCCTGGAGTCGTCCAGGGGGACCGACCTACGAGCAGTACTTC. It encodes CAWSRPGGPTYEQYF. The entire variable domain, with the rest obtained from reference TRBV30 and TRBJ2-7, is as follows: SQTIHQWPATLVQPVGSPLSLECTVEGTSNPNLYWYRQAAGRGLQLLFYSVGIGQISSEVPQNLSASRPQDRQFILSSKKLLLSDSGFYLCAWSRPGGPTYEQYFGPGTRLTVT.

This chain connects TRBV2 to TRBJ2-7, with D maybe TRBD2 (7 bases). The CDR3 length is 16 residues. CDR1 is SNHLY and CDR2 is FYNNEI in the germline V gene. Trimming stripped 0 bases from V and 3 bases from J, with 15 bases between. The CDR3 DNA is TGTGCCAGCAGTGAAGCGCGGGGGCTCCCTAACTACGAGCAGTACTTC. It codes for CASSEARGLPNYEQYF.

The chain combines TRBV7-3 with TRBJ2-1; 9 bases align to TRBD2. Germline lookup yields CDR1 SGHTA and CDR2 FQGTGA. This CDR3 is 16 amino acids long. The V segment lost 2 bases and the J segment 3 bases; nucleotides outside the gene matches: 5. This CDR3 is CASSLAAGGGYNEQFF. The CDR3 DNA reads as TGTGCCAGCAGCTTAGCGGCGGGAGGGGGCTACAATGAGCAGTTCTTC.

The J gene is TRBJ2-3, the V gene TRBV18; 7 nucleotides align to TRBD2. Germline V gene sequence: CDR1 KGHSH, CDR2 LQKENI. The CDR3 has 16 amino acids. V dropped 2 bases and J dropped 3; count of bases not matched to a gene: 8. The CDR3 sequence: CASSPSGGRGTDTQYF. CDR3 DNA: TGTGCCAGCTCACCATCGGGCGGGAGAGGTACAGATACGCAGTATTTT.

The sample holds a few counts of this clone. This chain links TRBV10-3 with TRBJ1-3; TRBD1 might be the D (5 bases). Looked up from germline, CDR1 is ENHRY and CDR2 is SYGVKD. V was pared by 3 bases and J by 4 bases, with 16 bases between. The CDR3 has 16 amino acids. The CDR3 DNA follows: TGTGCCATCAGTGAAGGGAGGCAGGGAAGGGGAAACACCATATATTTT. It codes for CAISEGRQGRGNTIYF.

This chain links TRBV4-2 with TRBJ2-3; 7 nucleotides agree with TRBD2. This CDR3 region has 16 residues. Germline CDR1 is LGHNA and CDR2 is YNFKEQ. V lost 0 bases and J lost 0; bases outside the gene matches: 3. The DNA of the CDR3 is TGTGCCAGCAGCCAAGACAGTAGCGGGAGCACAGATACGCAGTATTTT. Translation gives CASSQDSSGSTDTQYF.

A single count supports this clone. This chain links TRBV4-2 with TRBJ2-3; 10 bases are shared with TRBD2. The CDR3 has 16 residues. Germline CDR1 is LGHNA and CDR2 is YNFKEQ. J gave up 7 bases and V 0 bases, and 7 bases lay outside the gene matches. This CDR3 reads CASSQEVLAGVNTQYF. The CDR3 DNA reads TGTGCCAGCAGCCAAGAGGTCCTAGCGGGGGTAAATACGCAGTATTTT.

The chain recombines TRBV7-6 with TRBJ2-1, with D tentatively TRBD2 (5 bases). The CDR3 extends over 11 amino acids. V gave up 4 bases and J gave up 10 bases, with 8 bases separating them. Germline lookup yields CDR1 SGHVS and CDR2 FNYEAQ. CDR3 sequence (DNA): TGTGCCAGCAGCTCGACGGGGGAGCAGTTCTTC. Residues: CASSSTGEQFF.

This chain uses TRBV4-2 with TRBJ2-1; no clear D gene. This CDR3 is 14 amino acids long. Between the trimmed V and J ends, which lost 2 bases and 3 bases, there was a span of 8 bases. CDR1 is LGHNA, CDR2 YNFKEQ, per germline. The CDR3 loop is CASSQPTIYNEQFF. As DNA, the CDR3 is TGTGCCAGCAGCCAACCCACTATCTACAATGAGCAGTTCTTC.

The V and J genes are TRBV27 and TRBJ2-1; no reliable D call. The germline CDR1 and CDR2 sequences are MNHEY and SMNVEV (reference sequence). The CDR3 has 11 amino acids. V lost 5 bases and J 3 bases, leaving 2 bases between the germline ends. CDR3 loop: CASSLYNEQFF. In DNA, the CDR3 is TGTGCCAGCAGTCTCTACAATGAGCAGTTCTTC.